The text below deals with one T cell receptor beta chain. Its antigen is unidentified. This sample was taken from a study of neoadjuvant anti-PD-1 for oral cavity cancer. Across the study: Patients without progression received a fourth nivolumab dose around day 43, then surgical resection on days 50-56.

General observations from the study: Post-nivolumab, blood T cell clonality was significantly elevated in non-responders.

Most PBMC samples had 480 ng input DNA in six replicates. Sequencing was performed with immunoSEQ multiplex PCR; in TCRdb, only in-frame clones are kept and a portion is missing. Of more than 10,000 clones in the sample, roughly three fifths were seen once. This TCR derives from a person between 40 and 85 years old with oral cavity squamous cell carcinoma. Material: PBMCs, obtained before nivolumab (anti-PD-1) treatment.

The CDR3, as DNA: TGTGCCAGCAGCTTATGGGGGCGTGGGGAGACCCAGTACTTC. It encodes CASSLWGRGETQYF. This rearrangement joins TRBV7-9 to TRBJ2-5, with D perhaps TRBD1 (6 bases). Germline-derived CDR1 and CDR2 are SEHNR and FQNEAQ (reference sequence). This CDR3 region has 14 residues. Trimming removed 2 bases at V and 5 bases at J, with 12 bases between.